This record covers a single TCR beta chain. This clonotype was seen more than once but under ten times. Its antigen is unknown. The input lacks base qualities; no much larger clone sits a single base away. These data come from a study of T-cell memory formation after mild COVID-19 (TCRdb year 2021). Background on the whole study: TCR sequence clusters from the two donors were found to be largely donor specific. Two young, previously healthy adult volunteers made up the cohort, one male and one female. Longitudinal TCRalpha and TCRbeta repertoire sequencing tracked T-cell clones expanding and contracting after mild COVID-19 in a couple of donors.

Sequenced using an Illumina NovaSeq 6000. Using 5'RACE with constant-segment primers, TCRalpha and TCRbeta cDNA libraries were constructed, with sample barcodes and unique molecular identifiers added in the process. Trizol reagent was used to extract RNA from every sample. The libraries were amplified in two PCR steps, and the second step added a second sample barcode and Illumina TruSeq adapters. The libraries were sequenced on an Illumina NovaSeq using 2 x 150 bp paired-end reads. The authors' pipeline ran thus. Demultiplexing of reads and collapsing into UMI-guided consensus sequences were performed with migec v1.2.7. Using mixcr v2.1.11, UMI consensuses were aligned to TRA and TRB V and J templates and then assembled into clonotypes. A clonotype was counted as expanded or contracted only if both edgeR and NoisET called the change significant, with noise models trained on biological replicates. For edgeR calls, the cutoffs were a false discovery rate-adjusted p below 0.01 and a log2 fold-change threshold of 1. PCA with hierarchical clustering of max-normalized trajectories of the 1000 most abundant clonotypes was used as exploratory dynamics analysis. Separately sequenced CD4+ and CD8+ repertoires were used to assign a CD4 or CD8 phenotype to each responding clone. TCRdb reprocessing: public reads trimmed at Q25 with fastp, clones called with MiXCR, in-frame beta chains kept. Rows are unified per CDR3 protein, each entry keeping the most common DNA and genes. TCRdb, not the original authors, processed these V and J calls. The sample has about 190,000 distinct CDR3 sequences on record, approximately 16% of them singletons. Of the sample, 2.4% falls within the top ten clones.

What the research found in general, with its limitations: The detection of some responding clones in pre-infection memory suggests that pre-existing cross-reactive memory T cells joined the SARS-CoV-2 response. SARS-CoV-2 specificity was not confirmed for the second-wave clones peaking on day 37. Balanced CD4/CD8 phenotypes were observed for clones contracting from day 15 to 85, whereas a bias towards CD4+ was observed for a second wave of clones expanding from day 15 to 37. Contracting CD4+ clones appeared mostly in the CM and EM memory subsets, whereas CD8+ clones were enriched in EMRA. The study included only two mild cases, and larger cohorts that include severe cases with pre-infection samples were judged to be necessary.

Ficoll-Paque density gradient centrifugation was the method used to isolate PBMCs. There are 16 amino acids in the CDR3, from cysteine to phenylalanine inclusive. Of all the DNA, just the CDR3 is kept, 48 bases in frame from base 1. The germline V end is reduced by 1 base and the J end by 2 bases; junction bases left unmatched: 8. In the germline V gene, CDR1 corresponds to SNHLY and CDR2 to FYNNEI. Sequencing input: PBMCs or a T cell subset sorted from them (not recorded which). This chain joins TRBV2 to TRBJ2-7, with 7 central nucleotides matching TRBD2. The sequence derives from an adult woman who had mild COVID-19 (a few samples of this study predate the infection). The sample titles of this study are shuffled in the database, so cell type and time point are left out; the donor was told from shared clones. The CDR3 region has the sequence CASSEVGDYGAYEQYF. The DNA is as follows: TGTGCCAGCAGTGAAGTAGGGGACTATGGGGCCTACGAGCAGTACTTC.